The text below deals with one TCR beta chain. In the original processing: Amplification of reference gene primers was used by the study to estimate nucleated cell counts. Assay: immunoSEQ multiplex PCR; the TCRdb copy retains only in-frame clones and omits some. That table supplies the V and J calls and clone size; D and trimming were determined from the DNA. The sample shows about 140,000 clones, roughly 82% of them seen only once. The CDR3 is 15 amino acids. Germline lookup yields CDR1 SNHLY and CDR2 FYNNEI. Unmatched junction bases numbered 2, after V lost 6 bases and J lost 2 bases. The data stem from a study of blood T cell repertoires in COVID-19. The overall study: The origin of the acute and convalescent COVID-19 samples was the United States, Italy and Spain. PBMCs, B-cell-depleted T cells, or T cells were the source of the cDNA or gDNA that made up the material.

The chain employs TRBV2 and TRBJ2-5; 14 bases fit TRBD2. This TCR came from a man between 60 and 70 years old with active or convalescent COVID-19. The sequencing input was peripheral blood. In DNA form, the CDR3 reads TGTGCCAGCAGGCGGACTAGCGGGGGGCAAGAGACCCAGTACTTC. This translates into CASRRTSGGQETQYF.